Listed below are T cell receptor beta chains from one sample, sequenced in a study of T cell responses to AZD1222 COVID-19 vaccine. Assay used: immunoSEQ multiplex PCR; TCRdb lists only in-frame clones, some missing. This sample has some 120,000 clones, with approximately 91% found just once. This specimen was peripheral blood, taken 28 days after the second AZD1222 dose. The receptor source for this set is an adult who received the AZD1222 COVID-19 vaccine. Each CDR3 is given with its conserved first and last residue. A D gene is named only where the DNA matches it firmly. Rows give clone size only sometimes, using once, few, many, or a class for an expanded clone.

CDR3,DNA,V,size,D,J
CASDNEKLFF,TGCGCCAGCGATAATGAAAAACTGTTTTTT,TRBV4-3,-,-,TRBJ1-4
CSAVTGTEAFF,TGCAGCGCTGTTACGGGCACTGAAGCTTTCTTT,TRBV29-1,-,-,TRBJ1-1
CASSSQGGQNIQYF,TGTGCCAGCAGCTCCCAGGGGGGGCAAAACATTCAGTACTTC,TRBV7-2,-,-,TRBJ2-4
CASSYSMGSPNEQFF,TGTGCCAGCAGTTACTCGATGGGCTCCCCCAATGAGCAGTTCTTC,TRBV6-5,-,-,TRBJ2-1
CASSLGLRTEQFF,TGTGCCAGCAGCTTGGGCCTGAGGACAGAGCAGTTCTTC,TRBV5-6,few,-,TRBJ2-1
CASSSQTGVDEQYF,TGTGCCAGCAGCTCCCAGACAGGGGTGGACGAGCAGTACTTC,TRBV11-2,-,TRBD1,TRBJ2-7
CASSVDTASGNTIYF,TGTGCCAGCAGCGTAGACACAGCCTCTGGAAACACCATATATTTT,TRBV9,few,-,TRBJ1-3
CASSLGGEAFF,TGTGCCAGCAGCTTAGGGGGTGAAGCTTTCTTT,TRBV11-3,-,-,TRBJ1-1
CASSQDTGGNNYGYTF,TGCGCCAGCAGCCAAGATACAGGGGGTAATAACTATGGCTACACCTTC,TRBV4-3,-,TRBD1,TRBJ1-2
CASSLVGSHTDTQYF,TGTGCCAGCAGCTTAGTTGGGAGCCACACAGATACGCAGTATTTT,TRBV7-8,-,-,TRBJ2-3
CASSQSPDRAGEQYF,TGTGCCAGCAGCCAATCCCCGGACAGGGCAGGTGAGCAGTACTTC,TRBV14,-,TRBD1,TRBJ2-7
CSASQDRASNQPQHF,TGCAGTGCTAGTCAAGACAGGGCGAGCAATCAGCCCCAGCATTTT,TRBV20-1,-,TRBD1,TRBJ1-5
CASSFQGAGETQYF,TGTGCCAGCAGCTTCCAGGGGGCGGGGGAGACCCAGTACTTC,TRBV5-4,-,TRBD1,TRBJ2-5
CASSLQGTNEKLFF,TGTGCCAGCAGCCTACAGGGGACTAATGAAAAACTGTTTTTT,TRBV7-2,-,TRBD1,TRBJ1-4
CASSPDRDGQPQHF,TGTGCCAGCAGCCCTGACAGGGACGGTCAGCCCCAGCATTTT,TRBV3-1/TRBV3-2,once,TRBD1,TRBJ1-5
CASSQDPGAWSNEQFF,TGCGCCAGCAGCCAAGATCCAGGGGCGTGGTCCAATGAGCAGTTCTTC,TRBV4-1,-,-,TRBJ2-1
CASRADIRGWSNQPQHF,TGTGCCAGCAGAGCCGATATCAGGGGTTGGAGCAATCAGCCCCAGCATTTT,TRBV28,-,-,TRBJ1-5
CASSLSADGGEQFF,TGTGCCAGCAGCTTATCAGCGGATGGTGGTGAGCAGTTCTTC,TRBV7-3,-,-,TRBJ2-1
CARLAPRAFF,TGTGCCAGGCTCGCCCCCCGAGCTTTCTTT,TRBV11-3,-,-,TRBJ1-1
CASSQLGGFDTEAFF,TGTGCCAGCTCACAACTGGGGGGGTTTGACACTGAAGCTTTCTTT,TRBV18,-,-,TRBJ1-1
CASSLGVETQYF,TGCGCCAGCAGCTTGGGAGTGGAGACCCAGTACTTC,TRBV5-1,-,-,TRBJ2-5
CASSQPGTGNTGELFF,TGTGCCAGCAGCCAGCCGGGAACAGGGAACACCGGGGAGCTGTTTTTT,TRBV14,-,-,TRBJ2-2
CASSLKSPSGRFYVREQYF,TGTGCCAGCAGTTTAAAAAGCCCTAGCGGGAGGTTCTACGTTCGCGAGCAGTACTTC,TRBV27,few,TRBD2,TRBJ2-7
CASRINFEQFF,TGTGCCAGCAGGATTAACTTCGAGCAGTTCTTC,TRBV6-5,-,-,TRBJ2-1
CASSRASYGYTF,TGTGCCAGCAGCCGAGCATCGTATGGCTACACCTTC,TRBV28,once,-,TRBJ1-2
CASSLGVSNFQTQYF,TGTGCCAGCAGCTTAGGCGTGTCGAATTTCCAGACCCAGTACTTC,TRBV7-6,-,-,TRBJ2-5
CASSLGQYSSYNSPLHF,TGTGCCAGCAGCCTGGGGCAGTATAGCTCCTATAATTCACCCCTCCACTTT,TRBV7-2,-,-,TRBJ1-6
CASGSGNTIYF,TGCGCCAGCGGGTCTGGAAACACCATATATTTT,TRBV5-1,-,-,TRBJ1-3
CASSGGTGREKLFF,TGCGCCAGCAGCGGAGGGACAGGGAGGGAAAAACTGTTTTTT,TRBV5-1,-,TRBD1,TRBJ1-4
CASREDLAGGPDTQYF,TGTGCCAGCAGAGAGGATCTAGCGGGAGGGCCAGATACGCAGTATTTT,TRBV25-1,-,TRBD2,TRBJ2-3
CASSELGTGVDQPQHF,TGTGCCAGTAGTGAACTAGGGACAGGGGTAGATCAGCCCCAGCATTTT,TRBV19,-,TRBD1,TRBJ1-5
CASSMTGRTEAFF,TGTGCCAGCAGTATGACAGGGAGGACTGAAGCTTTCTTT,TRBV12-3/TRBV12-4,-,TRBD1,TRBJ1-1
CASSVEGRNSEKLFF,TGTGCCAGCAGCGTAGAGGGTCGTAATAGCGAAAAACTGTTTTTT,TRBV9,-,-,TRBJ1-4
CASSPRDGEETQYF,TGTGCCAGCTCACCAAGGGACGGAGAAGAGACCCAGTACTTC,TRBV18,once,-,TRBJ2-5
CASSLGSLMGGYTF,TGTGCCAGCAGCCTAGGTAGCCTGATGGGCGGCTACACCTTC,TRBV11-3,-,-,TRBJ1-2
CSASSWGGGNEQFF,TGCAGTGCTAGTTCTTGGGGAGGCGGGAATGAGCAGTTCTTC,TRBV20-1,-,-,TRBJ2-1
CASSMRQGENTEAFF,TGTGCCAGTAGTATGAGACAGGGCGAAAACACTGAAGCTTTCTTT,TRBV19,-,TRBD1,TRBJ1-1
CASAGYTQYF,TGTGCCAGCGCCGGATATACGCAGTATTTT,TRBV3-1/TRBV3-2,-,-,TRBJ2-3
CASSLNEKLFF,TGTGCCAGCAGCCTGAATGAAAAACTGTTTTTT,TRBV6-6,-,-,TRBJ1-4
CATQPGLADNEQFF,TGTGCCACCCAACCCGGACTAGCGGATAATGAGCAGTTCTTC,TRBV10-3,-,TRBD2,TRBJ2-1
CASSNVYGYTF,TGTGCCAGCAGCAATGTCTATGGCTACACCTTC,TRBV7-9,-,-,TRBJ1-2
CASSAGTSYGYTF,TGTGCCAGCAGTGCCGGTACCTCATATGGCTACACCTTC,TRBV2,few,-,TRBJ1-2
CATSRDPGTKGEQYF,TGTGCCACCAGCAGAGATCCGGGGACTAAGGGGGAGCAGTACTTC,TRBV15,-,TRBD2,TRBJ2-7
CASSTRISGEYEQFF,TGTGCCAGCAGCACCCGTATTAGCGGGGAGTATGAGCAGTTCTTC,TRBV3-1/TRBV3-2,-,TRBD2,TRBJ2-1
CASSLAGIRGYGYTF,TGTGCCAGCAGTTTGGCCGGGATCCGGGGATATGGCTACACCTTC,TRBV28,-,-,TRBJ1-2
CAIGTANTEAFF,TGTGCCATCGGGACAGCCAACACTGAAGCTTTCTTT,TRBV2,-,TRBD1,TRBJ1-1
CASSLEAGSYSPLHF,TGTGCCAGCAGCTTAGAGGCGGGGTCGTATTCACCCCTCCACTTT,TRBV7-6,-,-,TRBJ1-6
CASSLTQGSQPQHF,TGCGCCAGCAGCCTGACACAGGGAAGTCAGCCCCAGCATTTT,TRBV5-1,-,-,TRBJ1-5
CASSQETAGLSSYNSPLHF,TGTGCCAGCAGCCAAGAGACGGCAGGATTGAGCTCCTATAATTCACCCCTCCACTTT,TRBV4-2,-,-,TRBJ1-6
CASHSTSGNTIYF,TGTGCCAGCCACTCGACCTCCGGAAACACCATATATTTT,TRBV7-9,-,-,TRBJ1-3
CASSPTANYGYTF,TGTGCCAGCAGCCCGACAGCTAACTATGGCTACACCTTC,TRBV6-2/TRBV6-3,once,-,TRBJ1-2
CASSPSYQPQHF,TGTGCCAGCAGTCCCTCCTATCAGCCCCAGCATTTT,TRBV27,-,-,TRBJ1-5
CASSIGGASYEQYF,TGTGCCAGTAGTATTGGGGGAGCTTCCTACGAGCAGTACTTC,TRBV19,-,-,TRBJ2-7
CASSRSQETQYF,TGTGCCAGCAGCCGGTCCCAAGAGACCCAGTACTTC,TRBV3-1/TRBV3-2,-,-,TRBJ2-5